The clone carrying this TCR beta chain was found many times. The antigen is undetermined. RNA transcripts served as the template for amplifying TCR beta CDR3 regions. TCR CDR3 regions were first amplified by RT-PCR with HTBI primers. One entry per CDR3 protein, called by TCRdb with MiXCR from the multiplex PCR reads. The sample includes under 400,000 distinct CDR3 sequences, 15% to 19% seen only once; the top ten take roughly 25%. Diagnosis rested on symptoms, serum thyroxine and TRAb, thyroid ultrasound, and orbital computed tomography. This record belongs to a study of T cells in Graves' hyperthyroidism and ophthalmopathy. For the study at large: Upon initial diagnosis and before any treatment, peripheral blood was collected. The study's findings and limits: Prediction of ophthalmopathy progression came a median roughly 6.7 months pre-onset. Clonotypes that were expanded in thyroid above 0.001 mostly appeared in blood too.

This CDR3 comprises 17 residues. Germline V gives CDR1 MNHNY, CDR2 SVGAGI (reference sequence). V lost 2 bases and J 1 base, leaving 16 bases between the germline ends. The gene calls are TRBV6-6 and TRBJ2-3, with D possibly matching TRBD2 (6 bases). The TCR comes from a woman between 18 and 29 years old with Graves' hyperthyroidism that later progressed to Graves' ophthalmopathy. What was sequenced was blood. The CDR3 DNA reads TGTGCCAGCAGTTACGTCGAGAGGCCTAGCGGCACAGATACGCAGTATTTT. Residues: CASSYVERPSGTDTQYF.